Listed below are T cell receptor beta chains from one sample, sequenced in a study of blood T cells in healthy people across ages. TCRdb recomputed calls from the 5' RACE reads with MiXCR, one row per CDR3 protein. The sample records around 400,000 distinct CDR3 sequences, about 55% being singletons. Material: blood. Receptors originate from a man in his sixties in good health. CDR3s leave out the opening cysteine and the closing phenylalanine or tryptophan. The order of the fields is V gene, CDR3 protein.

>TRBV2
AGGRGRNADTQY
>TRBV7-9
ASSSNRGGEF
>TRBV28
ASTAPGQGSYEQY
>TRBV6-5
ASSAPGGEQY
>TRBV14
ASSQVRQGLHEQY
>TRBV20-1
SASPIRGSETQY
>TRBV30
AWGRGAPYEQY
>TRBV6-5
ASTTQGWEGYT
>TRBV7-2
ASRAGGQSSYNEQF
>TRBV2
ASRLTSGGGDTQY
>TRBV12-3/TRBV12-4
ASSLIALTATSTDTQY
>TRBV29-1
SGRGTSGSVDEQF
>TRBV4-2
ASSQGLTEPYGYT
>TRBV5-1
ASSAGGTGGAEGSGYT
>TRBV29-1
GVGDTLGGTGANVLT
>TRBV7-9
ASSLARESTEAF
>TRBV5-1
ASSLQTGTVQQF
>TRBV20-1
SASGRLDEQF
>TRBV4-3
ASSSDPRGETQY
>TRBV6-4
ASSDSWTLSTDTQY
>TRBV12-5
ASGFEAADRARDIQY
>TRBV18
ASSPQRQDRHYEQY
>TRBV2
VSSGREGRYNEQF
>TRBV27
ASSPSYDGTYLFETQY
>TRBV11-2
ASSAAGAQY
>TRBV7-2
ASNDPGTSGNWQETQY
>TRBV7-9
ASSLVLDYGYT
>TRBV15
ATSRELAGMAYEQY
>TRBV14
ASSQLTSGRRSGQY
>TRBV7-2
ASIQKRVAGHSYEQY
>TRBV27
ASSFAGGTVYEQY
>TRBV6-6
ASSYDTIIREDT
>TRBV6-6
ASSSSPQASYGYT
>TRBV12-3/TRBV12-4
ASSLAGKGEKLF
>TRBV7-3
ASSFLQGRTQY
>TRBV13
ASSLGGGLTYEQY
>TRBV20-1
SANGLAGTRQETQY
>TRBV6-2/TRBV6-3
ASSRLAGNYNEQY
>TRBV6-2/TRBV6-3
ASSYSGDRPAYEQY
>TRBV20-1
SARISETQY
>TRBV7-9
ASSSRLDRRANYGYT
>TRBV6-6
ASRDSGSPTDTQY
>TRBV18
ASSPQDGPTEEQY
>TRBV9
ASSPSAIANYGYT
>TRBV20-1
SARPVTSGLYEQY
>TRBV3-1
ASTRGLAGNNEQF
>TRBV27
ASSFRGGNYNEQF
>TRBV7-8
ASSLQESSNQPQH
>TRBV20-1
SAPRVQESSSYNEQF
>TRBV12-3/TRBV12-4
ASSPSRDGEAF
>TRBV3-1
ASRSGTTQETQY
>TRBV12-3/TRBV12-4
ASSPMVGSGGGPYNEQF
>TRBV12-3/TRBV12-4
ASSWGRSYNEQF
>TRBV20-1
SAYTQGFNGYT
>TRBV20-1
SARGLVGPGAKNIQY
>TRBV7-2
ASSKNPGPRDTDTQY
>TRBV27
ASSVSVRNSPLH
>TRBV12-3/TRBV12-4
ASSGPAGGKSTDTQY
>TRBV29-1
SVEGGSYNEQY